Presented here are 9 T cell receptor beta chains from one specimen sequenced in a study of T cell changes during pregnancy in multiple sclerosis. Generated by immunoSEQ multiplex PCR, the TCRdb table keeps only in-frame clones and is missing some. In the table there are around 34,000 clones, around 91% of which are singletons. Sample: CD4+ T cells from peripheral blood mononuclear cells, taken in the second trimester of pregnancy. These receptors were obtained from a female donor with multiple sclerosis, enrolled in a pregnancy study.

The V gene is TRBV28, the J gene TRBJ1-2; D is possibly TRBD1 (6 bases). V was shortened by 7 bases and J by 4 bases, with 16 bases between the two germline ends. The CDR3 is 14 residues long. From germline, CDR1 is MDHEN and CDR2 SYDVKM. The CDR3 sequence: CASTPGVTGYGYTF. The CDR3, as DNA: TGTGCCAGCACCCCAGGGGTTACTGGCTATGGCTACACCTTC.

The chain joins TRBV6-5 to TRBJ1-1, with 7 nucleotides matching TRBD1. Germline values: CDR1 MNHEY, CDR2 SVGAGI. The CDR3 loop spans 13 amino acids. The J segment lost 9 bases and the V segment lost 9 bases, leaving 13 bases of the junction unmatched. CDR3 nucleotide sequence: TGTGCCAGTAAATCCCTGACAGGGCTTAAAGCTTTCTTT. Amino acids: CASKSLTGLKAFF.

CDR3 sequence reads: CASSLAAGITGELFF. In DNA form, the CDR3 reads TGTGCCAGCAGCTTAGCGGCAGGCATAACCGGGGAGCTGTTTTTT. The V gene is TRBV5-4, the J gene TRBJ2-2; D is perhaps TRBD2 (5 bases). The ends were cut back, 2 bases at V and 5 bases at J, with 13 bases in the middle. Germline loops: CDR1 SGHNT, CDR2 YYREEE (reference sequence). CDR3 length: 15 residues. The full variable domain, its missing parts supplied by reference TRBV5-4 and TRBJ2-2, is ETGVTQSPTHLIKTRGQQVTLRCSSQSGHNTVSWYQQALGQGPQFIFQYYREEENGRGNFPPRFSGLQFPNYSSELNVNALELDDSALYLCASSLAAGITGELFFGEGSRLTVL.

Only a few counts were recorded for this clone. V usage is TRBV4-1 and J usage is TRBJ1-2; TRBD1 agrees at 8 bases. The trim removed 3 bases at V and 8 bases at J, leaving 8 bases unmatched. Germline V CDR1 and CDR2: MGHRA, YSYEKL. This CDR3 has 14 residues. In DNA, the CDR3 is TGCGCCAGCAGCCAGGAGACAGGGGCTAGGGGCTACACCTTC. Encoded protein: CASSQETGARGYTF.

The chain is built from TRBV19 and TRBJ2-5, with D hard to call. In germline, CDR1 is LNHDA, CDR2 SQIVND (reference sequence). This CDR3 has 12 amino acids. The V end lost 6 bases, the J end lost 6 bases, and 11 bases lay between the germline ends. CDR3 loop: CASSLDGQTQYF. The DNA of the CDR3 is TGTGCCAGTAGCCTGGATGGGCAGACCCAGTACTTC.

V and J are TRBV7-9 and TRBJ2-6; D possibly corresponds to TRBD1 (6 bases). CDR1 is SEHNR and CDR2 is FQNEAQ in the germline V gene (reference sequence). CDR3 length equals 14 residues. Between the trimmed V and J ends, which lost 5 bases and 5 bases, there was a span of 10 bases. In DNA, the CDR3 is TGTGCCAGCAGCCCCACAGGGAGGGCCAACGTCCTGACTTTC. It codes for CASSPTGRANVLTF.

This sequence joins TRBV5-1 and TRBJ2-2; D is ambiguous. The CDR3 is made up of 12 amino acids. The V gene lost 2 bases and the J gene lost 6 bases, with 5 bases spanning the gap. Germline V gene lookup returns CDR1 SGHRS and CDR2 YFSETQ. For the CDR3, the DNA is TGCGCCAGCAGCTTAGAGGCCGGGGAGCTGTTTTTT. It translates to CASSLEAGELFF.

This sequence joins TRBV4-3 and TRBJ2-5; the match to TRBD2 covers 14 bases. The CDR3 sequence is 18 residues long. Germline-derived CDR1 and CDR2 are LGHNA and YSLEER. J was trimmed by 2 bases and V by 2 bases; bases with no gene match: 7. The CDR3 protein is CASSQKPGLAGGQETQYF. DNA for the CDR3: TGCGCCAGCAGCCAAAAACCCGGACTAGCGGGAGGACAAGAGACCCAGTACTTC.

V and J are TRBV5-8 and TRBJ1-2; the D gene is possibly TRBD1 (6 bases). CDR1 and CDR2 from the germline V gene are SGHTS and YDEGEE. CDR3 length: 14 amino acids. Trimming removed 6 bases from V and 7 bases from J, with 19 bases in between. CDR3 sequence reads: CASTVGQGIVGYTF. The CDR3 bases are TGTGCCAGCACCGTAGGGCAGGGGATAGTTGGCTACACCTTC.